A single sample gave rise to the 20 T cell receptor beta chains below, sequenced in a study of blood T cells in healthy people across ages. The use of a sample-barcoded 5' primer and a J-beta primer mix characterized a second PCR of roughly 6 to 11 cycles. TCRdb recomputed calls from the 5' RACE reads with MiXCR, one row per CDR3 protein. The sample includes 1.5 million to 2 million distinct CDR3 sequences, roughly 28% of them seen just once. Sequencing was performed on blood. All receptors come from a woman in her 30s in good health.

The genes are TRBV11-2 and TRBJ2-1; no firm D call. V was cut by 5 bases and J by 3 bases, with 14 bases left in between. Germline V gene lookup returns CDR1 SGHAT and CDR2 FQNNGV. The CDR3 extends over 15 amino acids. The CDR3 sequence is CASSPAGEVYNEQFF. The DNA of the CDR3 is TGTGCCAGCAGCCCCGCTGGGGAAGTCTACAATGAGCAGTTCTTC.

This clonotype was seen repeatedly, ten times or more. This rearrangement joins TRBV6-2 or TRBV6-3 to TRBJ1-2, with D maybe TRBD1 (5 bases). CDR3 size: 11 residues. Trimming left V 5 bases short and J 6 bases short, with 7 bases between. Germline-derived CDR1 and CDR2 are MNHEY and SVGEGT. The CDR3 nucleotides are TGTGCCAGCAGTCGGGGGAATGGCTACACCTTC. Encoded protein: CASSRGNGYTF.

The chain combines TRBV9 with TRBJ2-5; 11 bases are shared with TRBD2. CDR3 length: 15 amino acids. J was trimmed by 11 bases and V by 0 bases; bases with no gene match: 9. Germline V CDR1 and CDR2: SGDLS, YYNGEE. The CDR3 sequence: CASSVVLAGACGQYF. The CDR3 DNA sequence: TGTGCCAGCAGCGTAGTACTAGCGGGAGCCTGCGGGCAGTACTTC. The full variable domain, completed using reference TRBV9 and TRBJ2-5, is DSGVTQTPKHLITATGQRVTLRCSPRSGDLSVYWYQQSLDQGLQFLIQYYNGEERAKGNILERFSAQQFPDLHSELNLSSLELGDSALYFCASSVVLAGACGQYFGPGTRLLVL.

The V gene is TRBV14, the J gene TRBJ2-1, with 9 positions matching TRBD2. The CDR3 is 16 amino acids. Unmatched junction bases numbered 12, after V lost 5 bases and J lost 7 bases. Per germline, CDR1 SGHDN and CDR2 FVKESK. The CDR3, as DNA: TGTGCCAGCAGCGGAAGAATAGCGGGAGAGAGGAATGAGCAGTTCTTC. It is translated as CASSGRIAGERNEQFF.

The CDR3 sequence: CATSRDRLAEGEQFF. DNA for the CDR3: TGTGCCACCAGCAGAGATCGACTAGCGGAGGGTGAGCAGTTCTTC. The V and J genes are TRBV15 and TRBJ2-1, with TRBD2 matching over 9 bases. The V gene end was trimmed by 0 bases and the J gene end by 9 bases; junction bases not matched to a gene: 6. This CDR3 is built from 15 residues. Per the germline V gene, CDR1 is LNHNV and CDR2 is YYDKDF (reference sequence).

This clonotype showed up just once. Germline is not matched at one junction end, which may reflect a read error. This chain links TRBV12-3 or TRBV12-4 with TRBJ2-4; possible D gene TRBD2, 7 bases. This CDR3 spans 15 amino acids. DNA of the CDR3: TGTGCCAGCAGTCTAGGGACGGGGGGCTCGGAGACCCAGGACTTC. As protein: CASSLGTGGSETQDF.

This clonotype was recorded many times. This chain connects TRBV18 to TRBJ1-5, with 7 bases matching TRBD1. CDR3 size: 14 residues. With V trimmed by 3 bases and J by 4 bases, 3 bases remained unmatched. Germline V gives CDR1 KGHSH, CDR2 LQKENI. CDR3 sequence (DNA): TGTGCCAGCTCACCGGGACAGAGGAATCAGCCCCAGCATTTT. This gives the protein CASSPGQRNQPQHF.

This chain links TRBV6-6 with TRBJ2-5, with 12 positions matching TRBD1. J lost 5 bases, V lost 6 bases, and 10 bases had no gene match. Germline V gives CDR1 MNHNY, CDR2 SVGAGI (reference sequence). The CDR3 length is 16 residues. This CDR3 reads CASSIGTGGEWETQYF. The DNA for the CDR3 is TGTGCCAGCAGCATCGGGACAGGGGGCGAATGGGAGACCCAGTACTTC.

This clonotype was counted a few times. This chain connects TRBV5-1 to TRBJ2-7; D is unclear. The CDR3 is made up of 14 amino acids. CDR1 SGHRS and CDR2 YFSETQ come from the germline V gene. Deletions cut 7 bases from V and 3 bases from J, with 17 bases between. In DNA, the CDR3 is TGCGCCAGCGGCCCCAGGACGAGCGACTACGAGCAGTACTTC. Amino acid sequence: CASGPRTSDYEQYF.

The V gene is TRBV28, the J gene TRBJ2-2, with D perhaps TRBD1 or TRBD2 (5 bases each). The ends were cut back, 5 bases at V and 8 bases at J, with 18 bases in the middle. The CDR3 is made up of 15 amino acids. Germline V lookup: CDR1 MDHEN, CDR2 SYDVKM. In DNA, the CDR3 is TGTGCCAGCAGTACCGAGGGTTCTGGGGCTGGGGAGCTGTTTTTT. Its translation: CASSTEGSGAGELFF.

The J gene is TRBJ2-3, the V gene TRBV9; possibly TRBD2 for D (5 bases). CDR3 length equals 14 residues. Germline values: CDR1 SGDLS, CDR2 YYNGEE. V dropped 7 bases and J dropped 4 bases, with 16 bases sitting between them. CDR3 residues: CASCAFGGPDTQYF. The DNA for the CDR3 is TGTGCCAGCTGCGCGTTCGGCGGGCCAGATACGCAGTATTTT.

This clonotype has just a few counts. Here the CDR3 DNA reads TGTGCCAGCAGTTTCGTAGCGGGGGGTGGGGAGCAGTTCTTC. Protein: CASSFVAGGGEQFF. This chain uses TRBV12-3 or TRBV12-4 with TRBJ2-1, with 10 nucleotides matching TRBD2. Unmatched junction bases numbered 6, after V lost 3 bases and J lost 10 bases. There are 14 residues in the CDR3.

This clonotype came up a few times. The genes are TRBV14 and TRBJ2-5, with D maybe TRBD1 (5 bases). There are 14 residues in the CDR3. Germline V gene data show CDR1 as SGHDN and CDR2 as FVKESK. The V and J ends lost 2 bases and 5 bases respectively, with 12 bases between them. The CDR3 nucleotides read TGTGCCAGCAGCCAAAAAGGGGTTCTCGAGACCCAGTACTTC. Translated, it gives CASSQKGVLETQYF. The variable domain in full, completed from reference TRBV14 and TRBJ2-5, reads EAGVTQFPSHSVIEKGQTVTLRCDPISGHDNLYWYRRVMGKEIKFLLHFVKESKQDESGMPNNRFLAERTGGTYSTLKVQPAELEDSGVYFCASSQKGVLETQYFGPGTRLLVL.

This clonotype was seen many times. This chain links TRBV5-5 with TRBJ2-6, with a weak D call TRBD1 (5 bases). The CDR3 consists of 17 residues. Trimming shortened V by 2 bases and J by 0 bases, and 12 bases separated the two germline ends. The germline gives CDR1 SGHKS, CDR2 YYEKEE (reference sequence). The CDR3 reads CASSLTGYSSGANVLTF. CDR3 in DNA: TGTGCCAGCAGCTTAACAGGTTATTCCTCTGGGGCCAACGTCCTGACTTTC.

In this sample, this clonotype turned up once. The V and J genes are TRBV20-1 and TRBJ1-2; the D gene is possibly TRBD1 (6 bases). Germline CDR1 reads DFQATT; CDR2 reads SNEGSKA (reference sequence). The CDR3 spans 13 residues. The ends were cut back, 5 bases at V and 4 bases at J, with 14 bases in the middle. CDR3 sequence reads: CSARTAPSYGYTF. CDR3 sequence (DNA): TGCAGTGCTCGGACAGCTCCTAGCTATGGCTACACCTTC.

This clonotype was seen a few times. The chain joins TRBV7-2 to TRBJ2-1; D is undetermined. The germline V and J ends were trimmed by 0 bases and 13 bases, with 10 bases remaining between them. Per germline, CDR1 SGHTA and CDR2 FQGNSA. This CDR3 region has 12 residues. CDR3 residues: CASSLAPTFQFF. As DNA, the CDR3 is TGTGCCAGCAGCTTAGCGCCGACTTTCCAGTTCTTC.

This clonotype was seen at least ten times. The rearrangement joins TRBV4-1 to TRBJ2-5; D remains ambiguous. Germline V CDR1 and CDR2: MGHRA, YSYEKL. V shed 1 base and J shed 4 bases, with 13 bases lying between them. The CDR3 sequence is 15 residues long. The CDR3 nucleotides are TGCGCCAGCAGCCAAGCCCCGGGCACGAGAGAGACCCAGTACTTC. Translation: CASSQAPGTRETQYF.

A few counts support this clonotype. This chain joins TRBV6-5 and TRBJ1-2, with TRBD1 matching 8 bases. CDR1 and CDR2 from the germline V gene are MNHEY and SVGAGI. Trimming took 2 bases from V and 8 from J; bases not matched to a gene: 7. The length of the CDR3 is 14 residues. Here the CDR3 reads CASSYGNRGSGYTF. Written as DNA, the CDR3 is TGTGCCAGCAGTTACGGGAACAGGGGGAGCGGCTACACCTTC.

V is TRBV28 and J is TRBJ2-5, with D maybe TRBD1 (6 bases). Germline V lookup: CDR1 MDHEN, CDR2 SYDVKM. Deletions cut 6 bases from V and 3 bases from J, with 14 bases between. The CDR3 loop spans 14 amino acids. In DNA form, the CDR3 reads TGTGCCAGCAGCCCGGCGAGGGGGAAAGAGACCCAGTACTTC. Protein: CASSPARGKETQYF. Using reference TRBV28 and TRBJ2-5 for the parts outside the CDR3, the full variable domain is DVKVTQSSRYLVKRTGEKVFLECVQDMDHENMFWYRQDPGLGLRLIYFSYDVKMKEKGDIPEGYSVSREKKERFSLILESASTNQTSMYLCASSPARGKETQYFGPGTRLLVL.

The V call is TRBV12-3 or TRBV12-4, the J call TRBJ1-1; 8 nucleotides line up with TRBD1. Unmatched junction bases numbered 6, after V lost 3 bases and J lost 3 bases. This CDR3 region has 15 residues. The DNA of the CDR3 is TGTGCCAGCAGTTTGCACAGGGGGTTCGACACTGAAGCTTTCTTT. It translates to CASSLHRGFDTEAFF.